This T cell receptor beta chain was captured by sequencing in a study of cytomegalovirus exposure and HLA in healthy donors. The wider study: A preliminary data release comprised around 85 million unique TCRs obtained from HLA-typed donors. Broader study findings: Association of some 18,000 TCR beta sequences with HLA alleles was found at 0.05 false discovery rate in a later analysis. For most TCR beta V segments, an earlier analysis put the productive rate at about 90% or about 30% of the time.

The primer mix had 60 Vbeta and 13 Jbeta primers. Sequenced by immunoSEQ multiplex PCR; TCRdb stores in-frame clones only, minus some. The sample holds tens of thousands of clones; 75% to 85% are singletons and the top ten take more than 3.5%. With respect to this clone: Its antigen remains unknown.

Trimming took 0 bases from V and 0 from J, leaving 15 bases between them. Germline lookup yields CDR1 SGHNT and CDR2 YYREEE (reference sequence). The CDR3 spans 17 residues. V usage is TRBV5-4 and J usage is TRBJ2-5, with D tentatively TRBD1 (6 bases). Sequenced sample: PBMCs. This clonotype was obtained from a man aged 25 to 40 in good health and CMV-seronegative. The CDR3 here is CASSLVTGPGDQETQYF. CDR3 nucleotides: TGTGCCAGCAGCTTGGTGACAGGACCTGGGGACCAAGAGACCCAGTACTTC.